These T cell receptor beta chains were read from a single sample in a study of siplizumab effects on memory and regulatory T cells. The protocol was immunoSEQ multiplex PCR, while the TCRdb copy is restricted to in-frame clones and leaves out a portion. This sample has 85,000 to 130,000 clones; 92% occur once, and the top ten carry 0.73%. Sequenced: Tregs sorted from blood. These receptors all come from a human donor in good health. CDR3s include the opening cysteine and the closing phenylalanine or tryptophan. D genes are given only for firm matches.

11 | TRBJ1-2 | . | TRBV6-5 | TGTGCCAGCTGGAGTGGCTATGGCTACACCTTC | CASWSGYGYTF
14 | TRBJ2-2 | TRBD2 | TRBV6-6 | TGTGCCAGCAGCGCCGTGCGGGAGCTCGGGGAGCTGTTTTTT | CASSAVRELGELFF
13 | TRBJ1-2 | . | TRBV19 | TGTGCCAGTAGTGCCCTGACTAACTATGGCTACACCTTC | CASSALTNYGYTF
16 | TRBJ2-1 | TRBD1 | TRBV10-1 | TGCGCCAGCAGTGTCCCCCGGGACAGGGAGAACAATGAGCAGTTCTTC | CASSVPRDRENNEQFF
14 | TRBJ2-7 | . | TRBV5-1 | TGCGCCACCGCGGTTGGCAGGGGTAGGAGCGAGCAGTACTTC | CATAVGRGRSEQYF
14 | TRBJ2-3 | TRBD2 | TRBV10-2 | TGCGCCATCAGCCCTAGCGGGAGCACAGATACGCAGTATTTT | CAISPSGSTDTQYF
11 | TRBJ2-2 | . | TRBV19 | TGTGCCAGCTCGAACACCGGGGAGCTGTTTTTT | CASSNTGELFF
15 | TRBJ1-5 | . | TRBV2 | TGTGCCAGCAGTGAATCTAGGATTAGCAATCAGCCCCAGCATTTT | CASSESRISNQPQHF
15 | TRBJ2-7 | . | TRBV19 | TGTGCCAGTAGTGACCCCGGGCTATCCCGCTACGAGCAGTACTTC | CASSDPGLSRYEQYF
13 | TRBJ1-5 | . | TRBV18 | TGTGCCAGCTCTCCTTATAGCAATCAGCCCCAGCATTTT | CASSPYSNQPQHF
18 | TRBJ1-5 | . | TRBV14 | TGTGCCAGCAGCCAAGTAGATCAGGGAAGCTATAGCAATCAGCCCCAGCATTTT | CASSQVDQGSYSNQPQHF
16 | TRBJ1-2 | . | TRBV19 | TGTGCCAGTAGTTCAACGATCGACAGCCAGCTATGGGGCTACACCTTC | CASSSTIDSQLWGYTF
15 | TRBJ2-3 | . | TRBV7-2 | TGTGCCAGCAGCTCCGTGGGCTACCCCACAGATACGCAGTATTTT | CASSSVGYPTDTQYF
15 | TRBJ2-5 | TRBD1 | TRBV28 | TGTGCCAGCAGCGCTGGGACAGGGGGCTTCGAGACCCAGTACTTC | CASSAGTGGFETQYF
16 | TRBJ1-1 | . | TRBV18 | TGTGCCAGCTCACTCCGCGCGGACCCGCTCTTTGCTGAAGCTTTCTTT | CASSLRADPLFAEAFF
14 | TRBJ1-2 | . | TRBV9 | TGTGCCAGCAGCGTAGGATCGGGGAACTATGGCTACACCTTC | CASSVGSGNYGYTF